The clone carrying this TCR beta chain was counted between two and nine times. Its specificity is unknown. PCR used 60 Vbeta primers and 13 Jbeta primers. Using immunoSEQ multiplex PCR, the repertoire was profiled, and TCRdb retains in-frame clones only, with some absent. The sample contains roughly 170,000 clones, 60% to 85% of which appear only once. This entry comes from a study of cytomegalovirus exposure and HLA in healthy donors. Overall study findings and caveats: A later analysis showed TCR association rates differing by HLA locus, peaking at DRB1 and lowest at HLA-C. The investigators catalogued 150 to 200 TCR beta chains as cytomegalovirus-associated. Presence/absence analysis assumed near-uniform sequencing depth across donors. Indistinguishable V segments such as TRBV6-2 and TRBV6-3 were excluded.

This CDR3 has 17 amino acids. The V and J ends lost 5 bases and 3 bases, in that order; junction bases with no gene match: 14. Germline values: CDR1 LGHNA, CDR2 YNFKEQ. Input material: PBMCs. This sequence joins TRBV4-2 and TRBJ2-7, with TRBD1 identical over 9 bases. The receptor comes from a female donor in good health and CMV-seronegative. This CDR3 reads CASSISLTGGESYEQYF. The DNA of the CDR3 is TGTGCCAGCAGCATAAGCTTAACAGGGGGCGAAAGCTACGAGCAGTACTTC.